This T cell receptor beta chain comes out of a study of cytomegalovirus exposure and HLA in healthy donors. General observations from the study: Previously analyzed data showed that most TCR beta V segments were productive at a frequency of about 87% or about 30%.

With regard to this clone: No antigen is known for it.

With 60 Vbeta and 13 Jbeta primers, the PCR was carried out. Clones were read by immunoSEQ multiplex PCR, and TCRdb kept only the in-frame ones, dropping some. The data show some 150,000 clones, over 60% seen once. What was sequenced was PBMCs. The TCR sequence derives from a male donor in good health and CMV-seronegative.

CDR3 region: CASSVGTGPDYGYTF. In nucleotides, the CDR3 is TGTGCCAGTTCAGTGGGGACAGGGCCGGACTATGGCTACACCTTC. The V gene is TRBV7-9, the J gene TRBJ1-2; 9 nucleotides match TRBD1. Trimming took 9 bases from V and 3 from J; bases not matched to a gene: 11. Germline V lookup: CDR1 SEHNR, CDR2 FQNEAQ (reference sequence). This CDR3 has 15 amino acids.